This T cell receptor beta chain was sequenced in a study of shared clonotypes between healthy human individuals. The CDR3 has 14 amino acids. Germline values: CDR1 SGHRS, CDR2 YFSETQ. V trimming: 3 bases; J trimming: 1 base; junction bases outside the gene matches: 2. CD4+ cell separation produced CD45RA+ naive and CD45RA-negative memory subsets. Deep level was the assay's run setting. Genomic DNA (from each subset) was split evenly across several immunoSEQ plates. Data came from immunoSEQ multiplex PCR; TCRdb stores just in-frame clones and leaves some out. The data show roughly 2,500,000 clones, 90% to 95% seen once. Details on this clone: The sample holds other DNA sequences that translate to the same CDR3.

Sequencing was carried out using naive CD4+ T cells from PBMCs. Subset: CD45RA+ positively selected. The genes are TRBV5-1 and TRBJ2-5; TRBD2 aligns across 8 bases. This sequence was found in a man aged 18 to 35 in good health. Some clones in this sample may be carry-over from other donors' samples. In DNA form, the CDR3 reads TGCGCCAGCAGCTCCGGGGGGGGCCAAGAGACCCAGTACTTC. Protein product: CASSSGGGQETQYF. The full variable domain, with the rest looked up from reference TRBV5-1 and TRBJ2-5, is KAGVTQTPRYLIKTRGQQVTLSCSPISGHRSVSWYQQTPGQGLQFLFEYFSETQRNKGNFPGRFSGRQFSNSRSEMNVSTLELGDSALYLCASSSGGGQETQYFGPGTRLLVL.